The 20 T cell receptor beta chains reported below all come from one sample, sequenced in a study of shared clonotypes between healthy human individuals (dated by TCRdb to about 2020). Library preparation employed the immunoSEQ multiplex PCR assay. Sourced from immuneACCESS, this table was stored by TCRdb with only in-frame sequences that have V and J called. A share of the clones is absent; for the studies checked, an unresolved V gene accounts for under half, and the remainder has no known explanation. Within this sample are around 440,000 clones, with roughly three quarters of them counted one time only. About 12% of the sample lies in the top ten. The sample was PBMCs. These receptors originate from a woman aged 40-49 years in good health. Some clones in this sample may be carry-over from other donors' samples.

With regard to this clone: Within the sample, other DNA sequences also encode this same CDR3. The V gene is TRBV19, the J gene TRBJ2-7, with TRBD1 as a possible D gene (5 bases). V was shortened by 6 bases and J by 2 bases, with 11 bases between the two germline ends. The length of the CDR3 is 13 residues. Germline V gene data show CDR1 as LNHDA and CDR2 as SQIVND (reference sequence). This CDR3 reads CASSFTGAYEQYF. In DNA form, the CDR3 reads TGTGCCAGTAGCTTCACAGGAGCCTACGAGCAGTACTTC.

This chain uses TRBV7-3 with TRBJ2-1; 10 bases map to TRBD2. The V gene's germline CDR1 is SGHTA and CDR2 FQGTGA. The CDR3 has 15 amino acids. V shed 4 bases and J 5 bases; nucleotides not matched to a gene: 5. As DNA, the CDR3 is TGTGCCAGCAGCTCTACTAGCGGGAACAACAATGAGCAGTTCTTC. Encoded protein: CASSSTSGNNNEQFF.

V and J are TRBV11-2 and TRBJ2-7; 13 nucleotides match TRBD2. With 4 bases clipped from V and 2 bases from J, the junction kept 2 bases outside the gene matches. CDR1 and CDR2 from the germline V gene are SGHAT and FQNNGV. This CDR3 spans 15 amino acids. Here the CDR3 DNA reads TGTGCCAGCAGCTCCGGGACTAGCGGGACCTACGAGCAGTACTTC. Protein product: CASSSGTSGTYEQYF.

This clone has just one count. A read error likely explains this, since a far larger clone differs by one base. The same CDR3 can be traced to other DNA sequences in this sample. This chain links TRBV9 with TRBJ1-1, with D maybe TRBD1 (6 bases). Trimming removed 0 bases at V and 4 bases at J, with 13 bases between. Germline V lookup: CDR1 SGDLS, CDR2 YYNGEE. This CDR3 is 15 amino acids long. CDR3 loop: CASSVEGGGPTEAFF. In DNA, the CDR3 is TGTGCCAGCAGCGTAGAGGGCGGGGGGCCCACTGAAGCTTTCTTT.

The chain links TRBV7-2 to TRBJ2-7; TRBD2 matches at 8 bases. The junction had 13 bases not matched to a gene; V was cut back by 5 bases and J by 4 bases. From germline, CDR1 is SGHTA and CDR2 FQGNSA. This CDR3 spans 16 amino acids. CDR3: CASSQSWGLVSYEQYF. DNA of the CDR3: TGTGCCAGCAGCCAAAGTTGGGGACTAGTTTCGTACGAGCAGTACTTC.

This clone has a count of ten or more. Other DNA sequences in the sample encode the same CDR3. The V gene is TRBV30, the J gene TRBJ1-4, with D unresolved. The CDR3 contains 15 residues. The germline V gene encodes CDR1 GTSNPN and CDR2 SVGIG (reference sequence). V lost 4 bases to trimming and J lost 10 bases, with 22 bases between them. The CDR3 region is CAWKRESLLGGKLFF. Here the CDR3 DNA reads TGTGCCTGGAAGAGGGAATCCCTCCTAGGCGGAAAACTGTTTTTT.

V usage is TRBV6-4 and J usage is TRBJ2-1; maybe TRBD2 (5 bases). V was clipped by 3 bases and J by 12 bases, with 15 bases between them. The CDR3 has 13 amino acids. CDR1 and CDR2 from the germline V gene are MRHNA and SNTAGT. This chain's CDR3 is CASSEIQGSGQFF. The DNA of the CDR3 is TGTGCCAGCAGTGAGATCCAAGGCAGCGGGCAGTTCTTC.

The chain uses TRBV4-1 and TRBJ1-5; tentative D call: TRBD1 (5 bases). The germline CDR1 and CDR2 sequences are MGHRA and YSYEKL. Trimming cost V 4 bases and J 2 bases, with 12 bases left between them. The CDR3 runs to 15 residues. The DNA for the CDR3 is TGCGCCAGCAGCCCGGGGGGGATACGCAATCAGCCCCAGCATTTT. Protein sequence: CASSPGGIRNQPQHF.

V gene TRBV28 combines with J gene TRBJ2-4, with 8 bases lining up with TRBD1. V shed 3 bases and J 8 bases; nucleotides not matched to a gene: 9. Germline V lookup: CDR1 MDHEN, CDR2 SYDVKM. The CDR3 contains 15 residues. The CDR3 DNA reads TGTGCCAGCAGTTTGGGCAGGGGGCTTTCGGACATTCAGTACTTC. This translates into CASSLGRGLSDIQYF.

This sequence joins TRBV2 and TRBJ2-7; the D is unclear. V lost 1 base to trimming and J lost 2 bases, with 9 bases between them. CDR1 is SNHLY, CDR2 FYNNEI, per germline. The CDR3 is 14 residues long. Here the CDR3 reads CASSEEVGTYEQYF. The CDR3, as DNA: TGTGCCAGCAGTGAAGAAGTAGGGACCTACGAGCAGTACTTC. Using reference TRBV2 and TRBJ2-7 for the parts outside the CDR3, the full variable domain is EPEVTQTPSHQVTQMGQEVILRCVPISNHLYFYWYRQILGQKVEFLVSFYNNEISEKSEIFDDQFSVERPDGSNFTLKIRSTKLEDSAMYFCASSEEVGTYEQYFGPGTRLTVT.

Ten or more counts support this clone. The genes are TRBV4-3 and TRBJ2-5; tentative D call: TRBD2 (5 bases). The closer fit of TRBJ2-7 to the DNA end suggests the J call may be wrong. The CDR3 runs 16 residues. In germline, CDR1 is LGHNA, CDR2 YSLEER. Here the CDR3 reads CASSQDYSSPTLEQYF. DNA for the CDR3: TGCGCCAGCAGCCAAGATTATTCTAGCCCTACACTCGAGCAGTACTTC.

As to this clone: A far larger clone is one base from this, pointing to a likely read error. This sample also contains other DNA sequences that code for the same CDR3. J is TRBJ1-1 and V is TRBV30; D gene uncertain. Germline-derived CDR1 and CDR2 are GTSNPN and SVGIG (reference sequence). This CDR3 spans 13 amino acids. CDR3 in DNA: TGTGCCTCAAGACACCCCCAGAACACCGAAGCTTTCTTT. Protein product: CASRHPQNTEAFF.

Many counts were recorded for this clone. Here the CDR3 DNA reads TGTGCCAGCAGTAAAATATCGGACAGGGACTATGGCTACACCTTC. It yields the protein CASSKISDRDYGYTF. V and J are TRBV6-6 and TRBJ1-2, with 8 bases lining up with TRBD1. This CDR3 spans 15 amino acids. Germline-derived CDR1 and CDR2 are MNHNY and SVGAGI (reference sequence). J was trimmed by 3 bases and V by 5 bases; bases with no gene match: 8.

The chain uses TRBV30 and TRBJ1-2; no firm D call. V was clipped by 0 bases and J by 9 bases, with 23 bases between them. The V gene's germline CDR1 is GTSNPN and CDR2 SVGIG (reference sequence). The CDR3 length is 16 residues. CDR3 in amino acids: CAWSVPRHSRVLSYTF. The CDR3 DNA sequence: TGTGCCTGGAGTGTACCCAGACACTCGCGGGTTTTAAGCTACACCTTC.

In DNA, the CDR3 is TGTGCCAGCAGCCCAACTACGGGAAGGTTCGACACTGAAGCTTTCTTT. This gives the protein CASSPTTGRFDTEAFF. V usage is TRBV11-2 and J usage is TRBJ1-1; no definite D call. Trimming shortened V by 5 bases and J by 3 bases, and 19 bases separated the two germline ends. The CDR3 is 16 amino acids. Germline V gene data show CDR1 as SGHAT and CDR2 as FQNNGV.

V is TRBV27 and J is TRBJ2-1; D is perhaps TRBD1 or TRBD2 (6 bases each). Germline V lookup: CDR1 MNHEY, CDR2 SMNVEV (reference sequence). V lost 1 base and J 4 bases, leaving 14 bases between the germline ends. The CDR3 loop spans 16 amino acids. CDR3 protein: CASSLWGAALYNEQFF. CDR3 DNA sequence: TGTGCCAGCAGTTTATGGGGGGCTGCCCTTTACAATGAGCAGTTCTTC.

The rearrangement uses TRBV19 and TRBJ2-5; D is ambiguous. V lost 7 bases and J lost 4, with 16 bases in between. The germline V gene encodes CDR1 LNHDA and CDR2 SQIVND (reference sequence). The CDR3 consists of 14 residues. CDR3 in DNA: TGTGCCAGTAAGCCATTCGGCTCCGCAGAGACCCAGTACTTC. Translated: CASKPFGSAETQYF.

The chain has TRBV27 and TRBJ1-1; the D gene is possibly TRBD1 (6 bases). V was trimmed by 7 bases and J by 1 base, leaving 13 bases between them. The CDR3 is 14 amino acids. In germline, CDR1 is MNHEY, CDR2 SMNVEV (reference sequence). The CDR3 DNA follows: TGTGCCAGCAAACAGGGACTATCGAACACTGAAGCTTTCTTT. Encoded protein: CASKQGLSNTEAFF.

This clone was recorded a few times. The chain employs TRBV6-6 and TRBJ1-1; TRBD1 aligns across 7 bases. Germline V gene lookup returns CDR1 MNHNY and CDR2 SVGAGI (reference sequence). The CDR3 consists of 14 residues. J gave up 1 base and V 5 bases, and 4 bases lay outside the gene matches. In DNA, the CDR3 is TGTGCCAGCAGTCTCCGGACAGGGAACACTGAAGCTTTCTTT. This translates into CASSLRTGNTEAFF.

The chain is built from TRBV7-9 and TRBJ2-7, with D perhaps matching TRBD1 (6 bases). CDR3 size: 13 residues. The germline CDR1 and CDR2 sequences are SEHNR and FQNEAQ (reference sequence). V was clipped by 2 bases and J by 5 bases, with 10 bases between them. This CDR3 reads CASSLTGMHEQYF. The CDR3 region has the DNA TGTGCCAGCAGCTTAACAGGGATGCACGAGCAGTACTTC.